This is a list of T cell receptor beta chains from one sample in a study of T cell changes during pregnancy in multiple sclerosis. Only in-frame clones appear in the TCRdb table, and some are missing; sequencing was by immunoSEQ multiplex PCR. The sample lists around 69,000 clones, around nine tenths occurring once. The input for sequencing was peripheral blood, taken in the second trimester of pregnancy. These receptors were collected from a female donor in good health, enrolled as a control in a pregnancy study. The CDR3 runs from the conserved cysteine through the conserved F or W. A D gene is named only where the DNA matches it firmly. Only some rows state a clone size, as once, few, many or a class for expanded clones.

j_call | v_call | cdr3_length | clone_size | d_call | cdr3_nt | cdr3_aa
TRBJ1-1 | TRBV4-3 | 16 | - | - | TGCGCCAGCACCCCGTCCAGGTCGGGGTTTATCACTGAAGCTTTCTTT | CASTPSRSGFITEAFF
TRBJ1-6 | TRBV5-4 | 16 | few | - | TGTGCCAGCAGCTTGGGGGCAGGGAAATATAATTCACCCCTCCACTTT | CASSLGAGKYNSPLHF
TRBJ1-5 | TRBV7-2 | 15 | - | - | TGTGCCAGCAGCCCACAATTGGCAGGGTCGCAGCCCCAGCATTTT | CASSPQLAGSQPQHF
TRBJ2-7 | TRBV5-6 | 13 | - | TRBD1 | TGTGCCAGCAGCCTGACAGGGGGGAACGAGCAGTACTTC | CASSLTGGNEQYF
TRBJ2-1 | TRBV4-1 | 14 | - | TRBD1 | TGCGCCAGCAGGCGCAAGACAGGGGGCAATGAGCAGTTCTTC | CASRRKTGGNEQFF
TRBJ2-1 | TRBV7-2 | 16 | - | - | TGTGCCAGCAGCTTAGGGTATCGGGGGGCGCAGGCCGAGCAGTTCTTC | CASSLGYRGAQAEQFF
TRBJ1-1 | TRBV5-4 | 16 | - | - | TGTGCCAGCAGCCCCGGACAGAGAAACGTGAACACTGAAGCTTTCTTT | CASSPGQRNVNTEAFF
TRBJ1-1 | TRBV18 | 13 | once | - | TGTGCCAGCTCACCAAGTTCAGACAGTTCAGCTTTCTTT | CASSPSSDSSAFF
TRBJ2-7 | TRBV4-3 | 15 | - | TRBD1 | TGCGCCAGCAGCCAAGGGGGACAGGGTGTCTACGAGCAGTACTTC | CASSQGGQGVYEQYF
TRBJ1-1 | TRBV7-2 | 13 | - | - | TGTGCCAGCCGCGGTGCCTCGAACACTGAAGCTTTCTTT | CASRGASNTEAFF
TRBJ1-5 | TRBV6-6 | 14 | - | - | TGTGCCAGCAGTGACAGTTCTAGCAATCAGCCCCAGCATTTT | CASSDSSSNQPQHF
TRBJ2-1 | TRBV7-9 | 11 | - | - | TGTGCCAGCAGCTTAGGGAGTGAGCAGTTCTTC | CASSLGSEQFF
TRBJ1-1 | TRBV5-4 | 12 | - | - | TGTGCCAGCAGCTTGGGCCGGACTGAAGCTTTCTTT | CASSLGRTEAFF
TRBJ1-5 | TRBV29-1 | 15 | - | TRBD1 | TGCAGCGTTGCTACAGGGGGCTCGGGCAATCAGCCCCAGCATTTT | CSVATGGSGNQPQHF
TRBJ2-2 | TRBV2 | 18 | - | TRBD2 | TGTGCCAGCAGTGAACGGGAGGGGGACCCAAAAGGGACCGGGGAGCTGTTTTTT | CASSEREGDPKGTGELFF
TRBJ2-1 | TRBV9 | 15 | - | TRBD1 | TGTGCCAGCAGCGTAGAAGCAGGGGGCAGGAATGAGCAGTTCTTC | CASSVEAGGRNEQFF
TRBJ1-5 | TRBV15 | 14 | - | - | TGTGCCACCAGCAGAGATTTCGCGAATCAGCCCCAGCATTTT | CATSRDFANQPQHF
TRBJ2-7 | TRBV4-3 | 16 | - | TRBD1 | TGCGCCAGCAGCCATTCCGGGACAGGGGTCCTCTACGAGCAGTACTTC | CASSHSGTGVLYEQYF
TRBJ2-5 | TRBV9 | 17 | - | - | TGTGCCAGCAGCGTACAGGAACGCACAACCTTCCCAGGGACCCAGTACTTC | CASSVQERTTFPGTQYF
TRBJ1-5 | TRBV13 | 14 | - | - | TGTGCCAGCAGCTTAAGGGGCGGCAATCAGCCCCAGCATTTT | CASSLRGGNQPQHF
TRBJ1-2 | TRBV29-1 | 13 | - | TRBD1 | TGCAGCGTGACCGGGACAGCGCCTTATGGCTACACCTTC | CSVTGTAPYGYTF
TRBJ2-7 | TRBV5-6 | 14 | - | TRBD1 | TGTGCCAGCAGCTTGGGAGGGGGCCCCTACGAGCAGTACTTC | CASSLGGGPYEQYF
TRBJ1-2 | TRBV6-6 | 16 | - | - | TGTGCCAGCAGTCGCCAGACAGATACCGTTAACTATGGCTACACCTTC | CASSRQTDTVNYGYTF
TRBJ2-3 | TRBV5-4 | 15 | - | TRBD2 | TGTGCCAGCAGCCCCAACCCGGGGGGAACAGATACGCAGTATTTT | CASSPNPGGTDTQYF
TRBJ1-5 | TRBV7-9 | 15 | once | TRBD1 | TGTGCCAGCAGCTCTTCAGACAGGGGCAATCAGCCCCAGCATTTT | CASSSSDRGNQPQHF
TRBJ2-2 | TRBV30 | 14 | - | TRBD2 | TGTGCCTGGGCGGGAGGGCCGACCACCGGGGAGCTGTTTTTT | CAWAGGPTTGELFF
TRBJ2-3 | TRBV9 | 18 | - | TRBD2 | TGTGCCAGCAGCGTAGGGACTAGCGGGGGGCGGGGACCAGATACGCAGTATTTT | CASSVGTSGGRGPDTQYF
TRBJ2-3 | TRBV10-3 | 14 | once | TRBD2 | TGTGCCAGCAGCAGTCCGGGACTAACAGATACGCAGTATTTT | CASSSPGLTDTQYF
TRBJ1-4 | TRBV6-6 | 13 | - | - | TGTGCCAGCAGTTACTCCGGCGGTGAAAAACTGTTTTTT | CASSYSGGEKLFF
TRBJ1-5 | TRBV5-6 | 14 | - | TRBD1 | TGTGCCAGCAGCTTGGGGACAGGGGATCAGCCCCAGCATTTT | CASSLGTGDQPQHF
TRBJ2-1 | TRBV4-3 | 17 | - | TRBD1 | TGCGCCAGCAGCCAAGATGGCCGACAGGGTCCCTACAATGAGCAGTTCTTC | CASSQDGRQGPYNEQFF